These 2 T cell receptor beta chains share one sample of origin, sequenced in a study of CD8 T cells in Susac syndrome. A quantity of roughly 0.5 to 1 ug RNA underwent reverse transcription using random hexamers. One entry per CDR3 protein results from TCRdb running MiXCR on the immunoSEQ multiplex PCR reads. The sample yields some 200,000 distinct CDR3 sequences, 95% seen once. Sequencing was performed on CD4+ T cells from PBMCs. The receptors originated from a human donor with multiple sclerosis.

The genes are TRBV12-3 or TRBV12-4 and TRBJ1-1; D is uncertain. CDR3 length: 13 amino acids. Trimming removed 4 bases at V and 4 bases at J, with 10 bases between. This CDR3 is CASSSQFGTEAFF. The CDR3 nucleotides read TGTGCCAGCAGTTCCCAGTTCGGCACTGAAGCTTTCTTT.

V is TRBV20-1 and J is TRBJ2-5; the D gene could be TRBD1 or TRBD2 (6 bases each). V dropped 6 bases and J dropped 0 bases, with 11 bases sitting between them. CDR1 and CDR2 from the germline V gene are DFQATT and SNEGSKA (reference sequence). The length of the CDR3 is 13 residues. This chain's CDR3 is CSAGGSYQETQYF. The CDR3 nucleotides read TGCAGTGCAGGGGGGAGCTACCAAGAGACCCAGTACTTC.